Reported below is one TCR beta chain. Its antigen remains unidentified. TCRdb called the PCR reads again in MiXCR, with one record for every CDR3 protein. The data contain thousands of distinct CDR3 sequences, 33% of them seen just once; the ten biggest clones take up roughly 4.8%. This entry belongs to a study of molecular identifiers for immune sequencing clone quantification. Overall study results and limits: Spiked Jurkat TCR RNA originating from one cell could reportedly be identified amid approximately 950,000 naive cells.

The TCR was taken from a human donor in good health. Some libraries in this study had Jurkat cell RNA spiked in. Material: naive CD8+ T cells from blood, with Jurkat cell RNA spiked in. Documented subset: FACS-sorted CD8+CD4-CCR7+CD45RA+ naive T cells.

CDR3 residues: CASRTYNEQFF. CDR3 coding DNA: TGCGCCAGCAGAACCTACAATGAGCAGTTCTTC. The chain is built from TRBV5-1 and TRBJ2-1, with unresolved D. The CDR3 covers 11 residues. CDR1 and CDR2 (germline): SGHRS, YFSETQ. V lost 5 bases to trimming and J lost 2 bases, with 2 bases between them. The variable domain in full, with the rest retrieved from reference TRBV5-1 and TRBJ2-1, is KAGVTQTPRYLIKTRGQQVTLSCSPISGHRSVSWYQQTPGQGLQFLFEYFSETQRNKGNFPGRFSGRQFSNSRSEMNVSTLELGDSALYLCASRTYNEQFFGPGTRLTVL.